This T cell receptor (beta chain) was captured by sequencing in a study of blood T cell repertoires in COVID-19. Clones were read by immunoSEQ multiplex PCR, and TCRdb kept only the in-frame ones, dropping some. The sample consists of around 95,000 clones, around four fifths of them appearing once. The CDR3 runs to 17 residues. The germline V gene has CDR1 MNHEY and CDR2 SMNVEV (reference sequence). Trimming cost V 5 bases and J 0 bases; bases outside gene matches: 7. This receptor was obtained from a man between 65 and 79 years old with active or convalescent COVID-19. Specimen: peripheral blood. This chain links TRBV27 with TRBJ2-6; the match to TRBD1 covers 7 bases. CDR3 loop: CASSLDRRSSGANVLTF. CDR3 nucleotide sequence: TGTGCCAGCAGTCTGGACAGGAGGAGCTCTGGGGCCAACGTCCTGACTTTC.